Sequencing of this TCR beta chain was carried out in a study of cytomegalovirus exposure and HLA in healthy donors. Regarding the study as a whole: The investigators catalogued 164 TCR beta chains as cytomegalovirus-associated.

Concerning this clone: The antigen is unknown.

The CDR3 extends over 16 amino acids. V was trimmed by 4 bases and J by 7 bases, leaving 22 bases between them. Germline assignment: CDR1 LNHDA and CDR2 SQIVND (reference sequence). The study ran its PCR with 60 Vbeta and 13 Jbeta primers. Only in-frame clones appear in the TCRdb table, and some are missing; sequencing was by immunoSEQ multiplex PCR. In the table there are approximately 140,000 clones, just under 75% of which are singletons. Sequenced: PBMCs. The clonotype comes from a woman under 30 in good health and CMV-seronegative. V gene TRBV19 combines with J gene TRBJ1-2; the D gene is possibly TRBD1 (5 bases). As DNA, the CDR3 is TGTGCCAGTAGTACTCTGGCAGGCAGGGATTACGGTGGCTACACCTTC. Protein sequence: CASSTLAGRDYGGYTF.